The 4 T cell receptor beta chains reported below all come from one sample, sequenced in a study of blood T cell repertoires in COVID-19. Assay used: immunoSEQ multiplex PCR; TCRdb lists only in-frame clones, some missing. This table has nearly 200,000 clones, almost 85% appearing once. What was sequenced was peripheral blood. Source of these receptors: a woman in her 70s with active or convalescent COVID-19.

J is TRBJ2-4 and V is TRBV14, with D perhaps TRBD1 (5 bases). CDR1 is SGHDN, CDR2 FVKESK, per germline. The CDR3 totals 16 residues. Trimming removed 1 base from V and 1 base from J, with 11 bases in between. The CDR3 here is CASSQVQGMAKNIQYF. CDR3 nucleotide sequence: TGTGCCAGCAGCCAAGTGCAGGGAATGGCCAAAAACATTCAGTACTTC.

The chain recombines TRBV15 with TRBJ2-2, with a weak D call TRBD2 (6 bases). CDR1 and CDR2 from the germline V gene are LNHNV and YYDKDF (reference sequence). The CDR3 totals 17 residues. V lost 4 bases and J lost 6, with 21 bases in between. In DNA, the CDR3 is TGTGCCACCAGCACCCTCTTGCGGGGTCAGGCGGCCGGGGAGCTGTTTTTT. Translating it yields CATSTLLRGQAAGELFF.

The rearrangement links TRBV27 to TRBJ2-7, with 8 bases aligning to TRBD1. Unmatched junction bases numbered 5, after V lost 4 bases and J lost 3 bases. This CDR3 has 14 amino acids. CDR1 MNHEY and CDR2 SMNVEV come from the germline V gene (reference sequence). The CDR3 DNA sequence: TGTGCCAGCAGTTCAGGGGGCCGCCTCTACGAGCAGTACTTC. Encoded protein: CASSSGGRLYEQYF.

The rearrangement links TRBV5-1 to TRBJ2-3; D might be TRBD2 (6 bases). From germline, CDR1 is SGHRS and CDR2 YFSETQ. The V gene lost 0 bases and the J gene lost 2 bases, with 10 bases spanning the gap. CDR3 length: 15 amino acids. The CDR3 DNA is TGCGCCAGCAGCTTGGTAGTAGCGGTCACAGATACGCAGTATTTT. Translation gives CASSLVVAVTDTQYF. Full variable domain (remainder filled in from reference TRBV5-1 and TRBJ2-3): KAGVTQTPRYLIKTRGQQVTLSCSPISGHRSVSWYQQTPGQGLQFLFEYFSETQRNKGNFPGRFSGRQFSNSRSEMNVSTLELGDSALYLCASSLVVAVTDTQYFGPGTRLTVL.